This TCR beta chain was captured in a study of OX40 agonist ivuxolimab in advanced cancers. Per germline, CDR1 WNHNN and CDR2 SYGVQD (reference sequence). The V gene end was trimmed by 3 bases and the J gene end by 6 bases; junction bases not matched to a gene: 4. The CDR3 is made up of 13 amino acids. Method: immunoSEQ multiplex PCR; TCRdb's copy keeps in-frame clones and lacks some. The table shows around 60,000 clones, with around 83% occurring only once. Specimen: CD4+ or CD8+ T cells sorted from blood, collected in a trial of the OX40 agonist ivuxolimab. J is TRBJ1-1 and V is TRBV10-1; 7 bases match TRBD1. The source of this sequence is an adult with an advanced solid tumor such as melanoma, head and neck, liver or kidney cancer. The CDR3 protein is CASSESGGSEAFF. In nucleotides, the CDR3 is TGCGCCAGCAGTGAATCAGGGGGGTCTGAAGCTTTCTTT.